This T cell receptor beta chain was identified in a study of sequential checkpoint blockade in melanoma. The method was immunoSEQ multiplex PCR; TCRdb's version includes in-frame clones alone and lacks a portion of them. The profile shows about 15,000 clones, approximately 80% of them singletons. The treatment here: randomized to nivolumab then ipilimumab (arm A) or the reverse (arm B). J was trimmed by 3 bases and V by 4 bases; bases with no gene match: 7. Looked up from germline, CDR1 is MGHDK and CDR2 is SYGVNS. The CDR3 extends over 16 amino acids. The V call is TRBV25-1, the J call TRBJ2-2, with TRBD2 matching over 8 bases. This sequence was found in a human donor with melanoma. The starting material was CD8+ T cells sorted from blood (inferred from file names), obtained from a patient given nivolumab and ipilimumab in sequence. The CDR3 DNA reads TGTGCCAGCAGTGGTCGTAGCGGGATGGACACCGGGGAGCTGTTTTTT. Translating it yields CASSGRSGMDTGELFF. Drawing the rest from reference TRBV25-1 and TRBJ2-2, the complete variable domain is EADIYQTPRYLVIGTGKKITLECSQTMGHDKMYWYQQDPGMELHLIHYSYGVNSTEKGDLSSESTVSRIRTEHFPLTLESARPSHTSQYLCASSGRSGMDTGELFFGEGSRLTVL.